The present T cell receptor (beta chain) was sequenced within a study of CD8 T cells in ankylosing spondylitis. Notes on this clonotype: Its antigen is not identified.

MiXCR was run by TCRdb on the 5' RACE reads, yielding one entry per CDR3 protein. The sample has around 280,000 distinct CDR3 sequences; 20% are singletons. Study observations and caveats: Researchers reportedly found disease-linked clones significantly enriched in matched ankylosing spondylitis synovial fluid.

The ends were cut back, 7 bases at V and 2 bases at J, with 11 bases in the middle. The length of the CDR3 is 13 residues. Germline V lookup: CDR1 LNHNV, CDR2 YYDKDF (reference sequence). The chain carries TRBV15 and TRBJ1-2; no clear D. This clonotype was obtained from a male donor with ankylosing spondylitis or in good health (not recorded which). The material sequenced was blood, either unsorted or a sorted T cell fraction (not recorded which). CDR3: CATTKVLNYGYTF. The CDR3 DNA reads as TGTGCCACCACCAAGGTACTGAACTATGGCTACACCTTC.